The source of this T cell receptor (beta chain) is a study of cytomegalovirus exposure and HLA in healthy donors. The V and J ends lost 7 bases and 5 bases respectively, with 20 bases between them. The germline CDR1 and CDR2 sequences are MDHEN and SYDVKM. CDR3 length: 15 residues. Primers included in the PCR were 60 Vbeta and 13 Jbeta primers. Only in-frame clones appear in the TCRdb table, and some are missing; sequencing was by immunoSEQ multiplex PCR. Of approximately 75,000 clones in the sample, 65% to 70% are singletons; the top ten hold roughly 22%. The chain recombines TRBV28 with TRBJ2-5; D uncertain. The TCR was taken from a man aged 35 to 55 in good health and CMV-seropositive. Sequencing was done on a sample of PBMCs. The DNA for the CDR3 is TGTGCCAGCACCACACCGGGTCCTAGTGGCGAGACCCAGTACTTC. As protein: CASTTPGPSGETQYF.